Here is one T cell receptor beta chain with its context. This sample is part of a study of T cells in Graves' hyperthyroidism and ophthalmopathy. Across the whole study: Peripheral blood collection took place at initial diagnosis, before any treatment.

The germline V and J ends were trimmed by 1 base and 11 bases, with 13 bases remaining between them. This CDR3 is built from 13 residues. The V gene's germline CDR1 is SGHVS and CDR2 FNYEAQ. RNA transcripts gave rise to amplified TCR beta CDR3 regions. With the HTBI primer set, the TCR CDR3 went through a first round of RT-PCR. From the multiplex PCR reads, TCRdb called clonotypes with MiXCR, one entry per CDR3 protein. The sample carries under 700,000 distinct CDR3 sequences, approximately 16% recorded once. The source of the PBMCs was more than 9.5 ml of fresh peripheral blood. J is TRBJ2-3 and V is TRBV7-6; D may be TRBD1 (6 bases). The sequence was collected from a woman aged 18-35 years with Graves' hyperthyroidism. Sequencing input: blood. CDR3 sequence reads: CASSLDAKGVQYF. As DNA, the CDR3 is TGTGCCAGCAGCTTAGACGCCAAGGGGGTGCAGTATTTT.